This T cell receptor (beta chain) was found in a study of vaccination and CD4 T cells after COVID-19 (dated 2022 in TCRdb). Some background on the complete study: Convalescent patients had a positive SARS-CoV-2 result on nasal swab PCR, and of these patients, under ten had mild disease and one had severe disease. In control cultures, a CEFX viral epitope pool was used as positive control, an HIV-1 Nef peptide pool was used as negative control, or no peptide was added. In the convalescent cohort there were six males and four females, among whom were two Hispanic individuals, seven Caucasians, two Asians and one multiracial person. The cultures were stimulated with overlapping spike peptide pools from SARS-CoV-2 and from the common cold coronaviruses HCoV-NL63, HCoV-OC43 and HCoV-229E. Participants got two doses of the Pfizer-BioNTech BNT162b2 vaccine (n=8) or two doses of the Moderna mRNA-1273 vaccine (n=2). Post-COVID blood samples from convalescent patients were collected a median of around 100 days after diagnosis, with a range of 35 to 161 days. The time from the second vaccine dose to post-vaccine blood sampling had a median of roughly 77 days and ranged from about 14 to 241 days. The spike-specific CD4+ TCR repertoire was compared before and after mRNA vaccination in approximately 9 COVID-19 convalescent patients and several infection-naive healthy vaccine recipients.

This clonotype was recorded a few times. It has no known antigen specificity. The input lacks base qualities; no much larger clone sits a single base away. The CDR3 covers 17 residues, taking in both the cysteine and the phenylalanine. Only the CDR3 region is kept as DNA, spanning 51 bases read in frame from base 1. After removal of 2 bases from V and 3 bases from J, the junction retains 8 bases not matched to a gene. The germline V gene yields KGHSH for CDR1 and LQKENI for CDR2. Library preparation employed PCR. DNA from cultured CD4+ T cells underwent TCR sequencing with the Oncomine TCR Beta short-read assay at the Johns Hopkins FTIC core. The QIAamp micro DNA kit was used to extract genomic DNA from the cultured CD4+ T cells. Oncomine TCR Beta libraries made from cultured CD4+ T cells were pooled using unique dual indexes and sequenced on an Illumina iSeq 100. In the authors' own workflow: Non-productive sequences were removed, and CDR3s that did not start with C, did not end with F or W, or were shorter than 7 amino acids were discarded. Antigen-specific clonotypes were identified with the MANAFEST web application by comparing peptide-stimulated wells with reference and other culture wells. For a clone to be called positive, the clone needed an FDR below 0.05, an odds ratio above 5, and a productive frequency above 0.1% in at least two of three replicate wells. A clonotype was classed as cross-reactive if the clonotype showed significant expansion both in SARS-CoV-2 spike wells and in at least one common cold coronavirus spike condition. Levenshtein distances (stringdist) and unrooted phylogenetic trees (ape) in R version 3.6.1 were used to assess CDR3 homology. TCRdb ran its own pipeline on the public reads, namely fastp trimming at Q25 and MiXCR clone calling, and kept in-frame beta chains. Each record represents a unique CDR3 protein, reported with the most common genes and DNA among its rows. The V and J calls shown here were made by TCRdb, not taken from the authors' results. Across this sample there are under 15,000 distinct CDR3 sequences, with roughly 45% seen only once. The ten largest clones represent about 8% of the sample.

Findings and caveats that apply to the study as a whole: In convalescent patients, a median roughly 83% of post-vaccine SARS-CoV-2-reactive clones were detected only after vaccination, and vaccine-specific priming was suggested by this finding. The median count of SARS-CoV-2-reactive clonotypes went up from around 21 after infection to 30 to 40 after vaccination, although the change was not significant. Nearly all vaccine-specific clones in convalescent patients (304 of 307) were mono-reactive for SARS-CoV-2 spike rather than cross-reactive with common cold coronaviruses. The study included relatively few convalescent patients and did not analyze early timepoints after natural infection.

The intended sense of this specimen's treatment or condition label: approximately 11-day PBMC culture with coronavirus spike peptide pools or control peptides (ViraFEST assay). The study used the ViraFEST assay, which expanded antigen-specific T cells with peptide pools and then identified expanded clonotypes by TCR sequencing. The positive SARS-CoV-2 PCR tests of the convalescent patients were dated from March to December 2020, before the Alpha, Beta and Delta variants emerged in the United States. Each well held roughly 2.2 million PBMCs cultured in IMDM containing approximately 5.3% human AB serum and 10 IU/ml IL-2, with roughly 10 ug/ml peptide pools added. On days 3 and 7, half of the culture medium was replaced with fresh IL-2-containing medium. After approximately eleven days of culture, CD4+ T cells were isolated by negative selection with the EasySep CD4+ T cell isolation kit. Ficoll-Paque Plus gradient centrifugation was used to isolate PBMCs from whole blood, and the isolated PBMCs were then either used fresh or cryopreserved at -140C. Triplicate wells were generally used for each culture condition.

Material: CD4+ T cells from blood, cultured in vitro, obtained after SARS-CoV-2 vaccination. The chain joins TRBV18 to TRBJ2-2; TRBD2 lines up with 8 middle nucleotides. The TCR sequence derives from a human donor who had recovered from COVID-19. The DNA is TGTGCCAGCTCACCATACATCGGGGGGGGCGACACCGGGGAGCTGTTTTTT. Translated, this is CASSPYIGGGDTGELFF.